Shown below are 6 T cell receptor beta chains from a single sample sequenced in a study of blood T cell repertoires in COVID-19. Only in-frame clones appear in the TCRdb table, and some are missing; sequencing was by immunoSEQ multiplex PCR. This sample has 150,000 to 200,000 clones; approximately 83% occur once, and the top ten carry roughly 8.7%. The sample comprised peripheral blood. Receptor source: a man aged 50 or older with active or convalescent COVID-19.

This sequence joins TRBV3-1 (or the pseudogene TRBV3-2) and TRBJ2-5, with 14 bases matching TRBD2. This CDR3 has 17 amino acids. V lost 1 base to trimming and J lost 5 bases; unmatched junction nucleotides: 6. Germline V gene lookup returns CDR1 LGHDT and CDR2 YNNKEL (reference sequence). CDR3 loop: CASSQVGLAGVGETQYF. The CDR3 region has the DNA TGTGCCAGCAGCCAAGTGGGACTAGCGGGAGTAGGGGAGACCCAGTACTTC.

V and J are TRBV9 and TRBJ2-1, with TRBD2 as a possible D gene (6 bases). Trimming took off 0 bases at V and 0 bases at J, with 10 bases between the two ends. Per germline, CDR1 SGDLS and CDR2 YYNGEE. The CDR3 loop spans 16 amino acids. Here the CDR3 DNA reads TGTGCCAGCAGCGTAGGGGCGGGGAGCTCCTACAATGAGCAGTTCTTC. This codes for CASSVGAGSSYNEQFF.

The chain employs TRBV24-1 and TRBJ2-3, with TRBD2 matching over 9 bases. The CDR3 loop spans 15 amino acids. Germline CDR1 is KGHDR and CDR2 is SFDVKD. The V segment lost 3 bases and the J segment 3 bases; nucleotides outside the gene matches: 3. In nucleotides, the CDR3 is TGTGCCACCAGTGATGGCACTAGCGGGACAGATACGCAGTATTTT. Protein: CATSDGTSGTDTQYF.

The J gene is TRBJ2-1, the V gene TRBV11-2, with TRBD1 as a possible D gene (6 bases). Between the trimmed V and J ends, which lost 5 bases and 5 bases, there was a span of 10 bases. CDR3 size: 13 residues. CDR1 SGHAT and CDR2 FQNNGV come from the germline V gene. The CDR3 loop reads CASSRGQNNEQFF. The CDR3 DNA sequence: TGTGCCAGCAGCCGAGGACAGAACAATGAGCAGTTCTTC.

The chain joins TRBV6-1 to TRBJ2-3; D is uncertain. CDR1 and CDR2 (germline): MNHNS, SASEGT. V lost 0 bases, J lost 0 bases, and 10 bases lay in between. CDR3 length equals 16 residues. Here the CDR3 DNA reads TGTGCCAGCAGTGAAGCATTAGCTTCTAGCACAGATACGCAGTATTTT. Its protein product is CASSEALASSTDTQYF.

This clone was picked up a small number of times. This chain joins TRBV30 and TRBJ1-1; 11 nucleotides align to TRBD1. The CDR3 sequence is 16 residues long. Germline V gene lookup returns CDR1 GTSNPN and CDR2 SVGIG (reference sequence). V shed 2 bases and J 4 bases; nucleotides not matched to a gene: 9. The CDR3 is CAWSPMPGQGGTEAFF. The CDR3 DNA reads as TGTGCCTGGAGTCCTATGCCGGGACAGGGGGGCACTGAAGCTTTCTTT.